This T cell receptor (beta chain) was sequenced during a study of blood T cell repertoires in COVID-19. Study in general: Sources were T cells, B-cell-depleted T cells, or PBMCs; the material itself was cDNA or gDNA.

The length of the CDR3 is 16 residues. The V segment lost 2 bases and the J segment 1 base; nucleotides outside the gene matches: 2. Germline values: CDR1 WNHNN, CDR2 SYGVQD (reference sequence). Assay used: immunoSEQ multiplex PCR; TCRdb lists only in-frame clones, some missing. The table shows 300,000 to 350,000 clones, with about 90% occurring only once. Sample: PBMCs or T cells enriched from blood (not recorded which). The rearrangement joins TRBV10-1 to TRBJ2-1; 10 bases agree with TRBD2. This TCR derives from a woman between 18 and 29 years old with acute COVID-19. As DNA, the CDR3 is TGCGCCAGCAGTGAGACTAGCGGGGATTCCTACAATGAGCAGTTCTTC. This codes for CASSETSGDSYNEQFF.